This T cell receptor (beta chain) was captured by sequencing in a study of shared clonotypes between healthy human individuals. Study information: Each donor's CD8 memory used one plate, CD8 naive two, each CD4 subset three.

Germline CDR1 is MDHEN and CDR2 is SYDVKM. The CDR3 runs to 11 residues. Trimming took 5 bases from V and 10 from J, leaving 9 bases between them. Produced via immunoSEQ multiplex PCR; TCRdb's table is partial and in-frame only. The sample yields roughly 850,000 clones, 90% to 98% seen once. Naive CD8 cells were CD45RO-negative, positively selected for CCR7, excluding terminally differentiated effector memory CD45RA+ cells. J is TRBJ2-1 and V is TRBV28; D unclear. This clonotype originated in a man younger than 40 in good health. The sample consisted of naive CD8+ T cells sorted from blood. CDR3 loop: CASSPDKEQFF. The CDR3 DNA follows: TGTGCCAGCAGTCCAGATAAAGAGCAGTTCTTC.